Included here is one T cell receptor beta chain sequence, with context. Its antigen is not known. The record originates from a study of shared clonotypes between healthy human individuals. Across the study: A couple of women and a few men aged 18 to 49 made up the donors.

CD45RO negativity and positive selection for CCR7 defined naive CD8 cells, a population that excluded terminally differentiated effector memory CD45RA+ cells. At a deep level, the assay was run. The data were produced by immunoSEQ multiplex PCR, yet TCRdb's version contains in-frame clones alone and is incomplete. The sample records some 800,000 clones, around 92% being singletons. Study-wide findings and caveats: Around 5% was the fraction of naive CD4 clonotypes found shared across several donors.

The length of the CDR3 is 13 residues. Trimming shortened V by 6 bases and J by 6 bases, and 11 bases separated the two germline ends. Germline values: CDR1 MNHNS, CDR2 SASEGT. The sample was naive CD8+ T cells sorted from blood. The sequence came from a young man in good health. This chain links TRBV6-1 with TRBJ1-4; tentative D call: TRBD1 (5 bases). CDR3 sequence reads: CASRTQGDEKLFF. The DNA of the CDR3 is TGTGCCAGCAGAACCCAGGGCGATGAAAAACTGTTTTTT.